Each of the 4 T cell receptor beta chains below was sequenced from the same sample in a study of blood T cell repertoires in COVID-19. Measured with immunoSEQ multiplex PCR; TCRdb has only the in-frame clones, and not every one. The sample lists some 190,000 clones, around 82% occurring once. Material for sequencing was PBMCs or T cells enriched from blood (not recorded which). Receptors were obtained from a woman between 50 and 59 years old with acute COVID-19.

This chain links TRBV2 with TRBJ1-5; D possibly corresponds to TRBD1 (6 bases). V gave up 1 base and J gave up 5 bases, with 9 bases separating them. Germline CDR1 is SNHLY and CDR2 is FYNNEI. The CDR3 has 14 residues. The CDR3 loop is CASSEGQGHQPQHF. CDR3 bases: TGTGCCAGCAGTGAAGGGCAGGGGCATCAGCCCCAGCATTTT. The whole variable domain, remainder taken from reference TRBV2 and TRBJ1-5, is EPEVTQTPSHQVTQMGQEVILRCVPISNHLYFYWYRQILGQKVEFLVSFYNNEISEKSEIFDDQFSVERPDGSNFTLKIRSTKLEDSAMYFCASSEGQGHQPQHFGDGTRLSIL.

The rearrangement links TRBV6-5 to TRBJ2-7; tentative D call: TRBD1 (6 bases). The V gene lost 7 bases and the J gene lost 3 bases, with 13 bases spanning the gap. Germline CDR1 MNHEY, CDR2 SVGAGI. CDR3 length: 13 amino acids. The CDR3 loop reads CASKPTGRYEQYV. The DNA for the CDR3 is TGTGCCAGCAAACCGACAGGCCGCTACGAGCAGTACGTC.

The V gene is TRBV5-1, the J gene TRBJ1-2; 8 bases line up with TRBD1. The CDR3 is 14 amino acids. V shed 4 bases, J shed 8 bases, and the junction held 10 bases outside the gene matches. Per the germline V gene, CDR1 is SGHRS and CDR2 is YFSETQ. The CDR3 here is CASSRDRSFGGYTF. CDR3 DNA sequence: TGCGCCAGCAGCCGGGACAGGTCCTTCGGGGGCTACACCTTC. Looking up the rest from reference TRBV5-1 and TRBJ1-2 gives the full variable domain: KAGVTQTPRYLIKTRGQQVTLSCSPISGHRSVSWYQQTPGQGLQFLFEYFSETQRNKGNFPGRFSGRQFSNSRSEMNVSTLELGDSALYLCASSRDRSFGGYTFGSGTRLTVV.

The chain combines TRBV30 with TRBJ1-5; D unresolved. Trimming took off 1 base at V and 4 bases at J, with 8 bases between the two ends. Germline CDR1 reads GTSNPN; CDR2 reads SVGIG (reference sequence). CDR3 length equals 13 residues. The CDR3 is CAWSAQSNQPQHF. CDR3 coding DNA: TGTGCCTGGAGTGCGCAGTCAAATCAGCCCCAGCATTTT. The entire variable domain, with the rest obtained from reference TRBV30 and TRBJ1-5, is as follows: SQTIHQWPATLVQPVGSPLSLECTVEGTSNPNLYWYRQAAGRGLQLLFYSVGIGQISSEVPQNLSASRPQDRQFILSSKKLLLSDSGFYLCAWSAQSNQPQHFGDGTRLSIL.